This passage covers 20 T cell receptor beta chains from one sample sequenced in a study of blood T cell repertoires in COVID-19. The protocol was immunoSEQ multiplex PCR, while the TCRdb copy is restricted to in-frame clones and leaves out a portion. The table has 55,000 to 65,000 clones, 79% seen once. Sequencing was done on a sample of peripheral blood. The source is a man between 60 and 70 years old with acute or convalescent COVID-19.

The V and J genes are TRBV24-1 and TRBJ2-5; the D is unclear. The CDR3 sequence is 13 residues long. Per the germline V gene, CDR1 is KGHDR and CDR2 is SFDVKD. V was shortened by 2 bases and J by 7 bases, with 10 bases between the two germline ends. CDR3 protein: CATSDWAGLTQYF. CDR3 in DNA: TGTGCCACCAGTGATTGGGCAGGATTGACCCAGTACTTC.

The gene calls are TRBV29-1 and TRBJ2-5, with 10 bases aligning to TRBD2. The CDR3 sequence is 15 residues long. The J segment lost 4 bases and the V segment lost 8 bases, leaving 13 bases of the junction unmatched. The V gene's germline CDR1 is SQVTM and CDR2 ANQGSEA. CDR3 in DNA: TGCAGCTTGAAGAGGCTAGCGGGAGAAGGAGAGACCCAGTACTTC. It is translated as CSLKRLAGEGETQYF.

The J gene is TRBJ2-1, the V gene TRBV5-4; possibly TRBD2 for D (7 bases). This CDR3 is 13 amino acids long. The V end lost 0 bases, the J end lost 8 bases, and 9 bases lay between the germline ends. Germline V gene lookup returns CDR1 SGHNT and CDR2 YYREEE (reference sequence). CDR3 residues: CASSLAGGHEQFF. The CDR3 DNA reads TGTGCCAGCAGCTTGGCCGGGGGGCATGAGCAGTTCTTC. The whole variable domain, remainder taken from reference TRBV5-4 and TRBJ2-1, is ETGVTQSPTHLIKTRGQQVTLRCSSQSGHNTVSWYQQALGQGPQFIFQYYREEENGRGNFPPRFSGLQFPNYSSELNVNALELDDSALYLCASSLAGGHEQFFGPGTRLTVL.

This rearrangement joins TRBV6-2 or TRBV6-3 to TRBJ2-1; 7 bases are a match to TRBD2. The CDR3 is made up of 14 amino acids. J gave up 14 bases and V 2 bases, and 12 bases lay outside the gene matches. Per the germline V gene, CDR1 is MNHEY and CDR2 is SVGEGT. CDR3 region: CASSYSLGTTYEFF. CDR3 bases: TGTGCCAGCAGTTACAGTTTGGGGACTACTTACGAGTTCTTC.

The CDR3 reads CASSPKTGLNQYF. The DNA of the CDR3 is TGTGCCAGCTCACCCAAGACAGGGTTAAACCAGTACTTC. V and J are TRBV18 and TRBJ2-5, with 7 bases lining up with TRBD1. The J segment lost 10 bases and the V segment lost 3 bases, leaving 8 bases of the junction unmatched. The CDR3 has 13 amino acids. Germline V gives CDR1 KGHSH, CDR2 LQKENI.

The table lists this clone with a few counts. This sequence joins TRBV5-6 and TRBJ1-4; D gene ambiguous. Germline V gene lookup returns CDR1 SGHDT and CDR2 YYEEEE. This CDR3 has 15 amino acids. Between the trimmed V and J ends, which lost 1 base and 1 base, there was a span of 8 bases. The CDR3 region is CASSLTAGTNEKLFF. The CDR3 DNA is TGTGCCAGCAGCTTGACGGCAGGAACTAATGAAAAACTGTTTTTT.

The genes are TRBV3-1 (or the pseudogene TRBV3-2) and TRBJ1-6; 7 positions match TRBD1. The trim removed 5 bases at V and 8 bases at J, leaving 9 bases unmatched. CDR3 length: 15 residues. CDR1 is LGHDT, CDR2 YNNKEL, per germline (reference sequence). As DNA, the CDR3 is TGTGCCAGCAGCACAGATATAGGGGGCTATTCACCCCTCCACTTT. It codes for CASSTDIGGYSPLHF.

This chain joins TRBV15 and TRBJ1-2; D unclear. Trimming cost V 0 bases and J 6 bases, with 5 bases left between them. Germline V gene sequence: CDR1 LNHNV, CDR2 YYDKDF (reference sequence). The CDR3 extends over 12 amino acids. CDR3 bases: TGTGCCACCAGCAGAGATCGTAATGGCTACACCTTC. Its protein is CATSRDRNGYTF. The entire variable domain, with the rest obtained from reference TRBV15 and TRBJ1-2, is as follows: DAMVIQNPRYQVTQFGKPVTLSCSQTLNHNVMYWYQQKSSQAPKLLFHYYDKDFNNEADTPDNFQSRRPNTSFCFLDIRSPGLGDTAMYLCATSRDRNGYTFGSGTRLTVV.

The chain recombines TRBV7-2 with TRBJ2-7, with 11 bases aligning to TRBD2. The V segment lost 4 bases and the J segment 5 bases; nucleotides outside the gene matches: 10. The CDR3 loop spans 16 amino acids. Looked up from germline, CDR1 is SGHTA and CDR2 is FQGNSA. CDR3 DNA sequence: TGTGCCAGCAGCTCGCTCTCTAGCGGGAGGCGCGACGAGCAGTACTTC. As protein: CASSSLSSGRRDEQYF.

The genes are TRBV24-1 and TRBJ2-5, with a tentative D call TRBD2 (6 bases). Trimming removed 0 bases at V and 5 bases at J, with 21 bases between. CDR1 KGHDR and CDR2 SFDVKD come from the germline V gene. This CDR3 has 18 residues. In DNA form, the CDR3 reads TGTGCCACCAGTGATTTGCAGGCGGAGGATAGCGGAGGGGAGACCCAGTACTTC. Translated, it gives CATSDLQAEDSGGETQYF.

V and J are TRBV27 and TRBJ1-5; D is perhaps TRBD1 (5 bases). The CDR3 totals 13 residues. Germline V gene sequence: CDR1 MNHEY, CDR2 SMNVEV (reference sequence). Trimming took off 4 bases at V and 6 bases at J, with 10 bases between the two ends. The CDR3 sequence: CASSWGVGQPQHF. In DNA, the CDR3 is TGTGCCAGCAGTTGGGGGGTCGGTCAGCCCCAGCATTTT.

The chain links TRBV7-9 to TRBJ2-6; TRBD2 is a possible D gene (6 bases). CDR1 is SEHNR, CDR2 FQNEAQ, per germline (reference sequence). The CDR3 runs 16 residues. V gave up 3 bases and J gave up 0 bases, with 9 bases separating them. The DNA of the CDR3 is TGTGCCAGCAGCTTGGGCGGGGCCTCTGGGGCCAACGTCCTGACTTTC. Amino acid sequence: CASSLGGASGANVLTF.

The V and J genes are TRBV9 and TRBJ2-1; D may be TRBD2 (6 bases). CDR3 length equals 18 residues. Germline V gene data show CDR1 as SGDLS and CDR2 as YYNGEE. V was shortened by 4 bases and J by 0 bases, with 20 bases between the two germline ends. CDR3 sequence reads: CASSPGGNSGRSYNEQFF. DNA for the CDR3: TGTGCCAGCAGCCCCGGAGGGAACTCCGGCCGCTCCTACAATGAGCAGTTCTTC.

This chain links TRBV24-1 with TRBJ1-2; 8 nucleotides line up with TRBD1. From germline, CDR1 is KGHDR and CDR2 SFDVKD. V shed 10 bases and J 4 bases; nucleotides not matched to a gene: 4. This CDR3 spans 12 amino acids. The CDR3 loop reads CATQDRGYGYTF. CDR3 bases: TGTGCCACTCAAGACAGGGGCTATGGCTACACCTTC.

The CDR3 region is CASSLEGLASPREQFF. As DNA, the CDR3 is TGCGCCAGCAGCTTGGAGGGTCTAGCGTCCCCTCGGGAGCAGTTCTTC. The J gene is TRBJ2-1, the V gene TRBV5-1, with D possibly TRBD2 on 6 matching bases. In germline, CDR1 is SGHRS, CDR2 YFSETQ. The ends were cut back, 0 bases at V and 10 bases at J, with 20 bases in the middle. The CDR3 is made up of 16 amino acids. Full variable domain (missing parts from reference TRBV5-1 and TRBJ2-1): KAGVTQTPRYLIKTRGQQVTLSCSPISGHRSVSWYQQTPGQGLQFLFEYFSETQRNKGNFPGRFSGRQFSNSRSEMNVSTLELGDSALYLCASSLEGLASPREQFFGPGTRLTVL.

V is TRBV10-1 and J is TRBJ2-2; D gene ambiguous. This CDR3 is built from 16 residues. Germline V CDR1 and CDR2: WNHNN, SYGVQD (reference sequence). V was shortened by 4 bases and J by 0 bases, with 12 bases between the two germline ends. The CDR3 DNA follows: TGCGCCAGCAGTGCTAAAAATAGCCCGAACACCGGGGAGCTGTTTTTT. Its protein product is CASSAKNSPNTGELFF.

The DNA of the CDR3 is TGTGCCTCACACCTCGGGGGGGGCGGCTATGGCTACACCTTC. It encodes CASHLGGGGYGYTF. The V call is TRBV10-3, the J call TRBJ1-2; D may be TRBD1 (6 bases). V lost 11 bases and J lost 4, with 20 bases in between. This CDR3 has 14 amino acids. Per germline, CDR1 ENHRY and CDR2 SYGVKD.

The rearrangement uses TRBV5-4 and TRBJ1-5; no reliable D call. V was trimmed by 2 bases and J by 5 bases, leaving 8 bases between them. Germline assignment: CDR1 SGHNT and CDR2 YYREEE (reference sequence). The CDR3 spans 13 residues. CDR3: CASSFNGDQPQHF. The CDR3 DNA is TGTGCCAGCAGCTTTAACGGGGATCAGCCCCAGCATTTT.

V and J are TRBV4-2 and TRBJ1-3, with D uncertain. Trimming pared 0 bases from V and 6 bases from J, leaving 6 bases between. The CDR3 length is 13 residues. In germline, CDR1 is LGHNA, CDR2 YNFKEQ. The CDR3 is CASSQDRLNTIYF. The CDR3 bases are TGTGCCAGCAGCCAAGACAGGTTAAACACCATATATTTT.

The chain has TRBV13 and TRBJ2-1; D is perhaps TRBD2 (5 bases). V was pared by 2 bases and J by 7 bases, with 9 bases between. CDR3 size: 13 residues. The germline V gene has CDR1 PRHDT and CDR2 FYEKMQ (reference sequence). The chain's CDR3 is CASSLPRENEQFF. In nucleotides, the CDR3 is TGTGCCAGCAGCTTACCCCGGGAAAATGAGCAGTTCTTC.